The 17 T cell receptor beta chains listed next were all sequenced from one sample in a study of cytomegalovirus exposure and HLA in healthy donors. Primers: 60 Vbeta forward and 13 Jbeta reverse. The data were produced by immunoSEQ multiplex PCR, yet TCRdb's version contains in-frame clones alone and is incomplete. The sample carries some 120,000 clones, more than 80% recorded once. Sample: PBMCs. The receptors originated from a man aged 30 to 39 in good health and CMV-seropositive.

This clone was seen just once. The chain employs TRBV27 and TRBJ2-3; 7 bases match TRBD2. Trimming removed 4 bases from V and 2 bases from J; junction bases left unmatched: 3. Germline values: CDR1 MNHEY, CDR2 SMNVEV (reference sequence). This CDR3 has 14 residues. The CDR3 region is CASSSAGITDTQYF. CDR3 bases: TGTGCCAGCAGTTCAGCGGGGATCACAGATACGCAGTATTTT.

Here the CDR3 reads CASSEYVEGWRQPQHF. In DNA, the CDR3 is TGTGCCAGCAGTGAATACGTCGAGGGTTGGAGACAGCCCCAGCATTTT. The rearrangement joins TRBV6-1 to TRBJ1-5; D call uncertain. Germline V CDR1 and CDR2: MNHNS, SASEGT. V lost 2 bases, J lost 7 bases, and 18 bases lay in between. The CDR3 spans 16 residues.

CDR3 coding DNA: TGCGCCAGCAGCTTGGGCGGGACAGATAACTATGGCTACACCTTC. As protein: CASSLGGTDNYGYTF. The chain joins TRBV5-1 to TRBJ1-2; 7 bases match TRBD1. CDR1 and CDR2 from the germline V gene are SGHRS and YFSETQ. V was clipped by 0 bases and J by 1 base; unmatched bases: 3. This CDR3 is built from 15 residues.

This rearrangement joins TRBV7-7 to TRBJ2-5; the D is unclear. With 0 bases removed from V and 0 bases from J, the gap between germline ends came to 8 bases. CDR1 and CDR2 (germline): SSHAT, FNYEAQ (reference sequence). CDR3 length equals 15 residues. Here the CDR3 DNA reads TGTGCCAGCAGCTTAGCGCTAAGCCACCAAGAGACCCAGTACTTC. Its translation is CASSLALSHQETQYF.

This chain uses TRBV7-6 with TRBJ2-7; perhaps TRBD2 as D (6 bases). Trimming took 5 bases from V and 2 from J, leaving 16 bases between them. Germline CDR1 reads SGHVS; CDR2 reads FNYEAQ. The CDR3 loop spans 15 amino acids. For the CDR3, the DNA is TGTGCCAGCAGCCCCATCGGGGGAAAGCCCTACGAGCAGTACTTC. Translation: CASSPIGGKPYEQYF.

The chain has TRBV14 and TRBJ1-1; possible D gene TRBD1, 5 bases. The CDR3 is made up of 16 amino acids. V was shortened by 4 bases and J by 1 base, with 16 bases between the two germline ends. The germline gives CDR1 SGHDN, CDR2 FVKESK. The CDR3 coding sequence is TGTGCCAGCAGCCGTTTAGCAACAGGCGAGAACACTGAAGCTTTCTTT. Amino acids: CASSRLATGENTEAFF.

The DNA for the CDR3 is TGCGCCAGCAGCTCCCGACAGGGCGGGACTGAAGCTTTCTTT. Protein product: CASSSRQGGTEAFF. V usage is TRBV5-1 and J usage is TRBJ1-1; TRBD1 agrees at 7 bases. Germline V gives CDR1 SGHRS, CDR2 YFSETQ. The CDR3 contains 14 residues. V gave up 3 bases and J gave up 5 bases; unmatched junction bases: 7.

The chain recombines TRBV30 with TRBJ1-1, with 7 bases lining up with TRBD1. CDR1 is GTSNPN, CDR2 SVGIG, per germline (reference sequence). V was clipped by 7 bases and J by 4 bases; unmatched bases: 12. The CDR3 has 14 residues. DNA for the CDR3: TGTGCCTCCGGATCACAGGGGATGAGCACTGAAGCTTTCTTT. Protein: CASGSQGMSTEAFF.

The V gene is TRBV5-8, the J gene TRBJ1-1, with D maybe TRBD1 (5 bases). The V gene lost 3 bases and the J gene lost 5 bases, with 8 bases spanning the gap. The germline V gene encodes CDR1 SGHTS and CDR2 YDEGEE. The CDR3 totals 12 residues. The CDR3 DNA sequence: TGTGCCAGCAGCTGGGGCTGGACTGAAGCTTTCTTT. It specifies CASSWGWTEAFF.

The chain employs TRBV19 and TRBJ2-3; 7 bases fit TRBD1. Germline values: CDR1 LNHDA, CDR2 SQIVND (reference sequence). J was trimmed by 2 bases and V by 6 bases; bases with no gene match: 14. The CDR3 has 17 amino acids. CDR3 in DNA: TGTGCCAGTAGGAACCTTCCGGGACAGACACCCACAGATACGCAGTATTTT. It specifies CASRNLPGQTPTDTQYF.

The chain has TRBV5-1 and TRBJ1-4, with D hard to call. This CDR3 contains 16 residues. CDR1 is SGHRS, CDR2 YFSETQ, per germline. With 3 bases removed from V and 1 base from J, the gap between germline ends came to 13 bases. CDR3 DNA: TGCGCCAGCAGCTATCTGGGTCGGGGAACTAATGAAAAACTGTTTTTT. Translation: CASSYLGRGTNEKLFF.

A single count supports this clone. V and J are TRBV28 and TRBJ1-5, with no clear D. This CDR3 contains 15 residues. Looked up from germline, CDR1 is MDHEN and CDR2 is SYDVKM. Trimming left V 2 bases short and J 1 base short, with 9 bases between. CDR3 bases: TGTGCCAGCAGTTTAGAGGTCCTAAGCAATCAGCCCCAGCATTTT. Its translation: CASSLEVLSNQPQHF. The full variable domain, its missing parts supplied by reference TRBV28 and TRBJ1-5, is DVKVTQSSRYLVKRTGEKVFLECVQDMDHENMFWYRQDPGLGLRLIYFSYDVKMKEKGDIPEGYSVSREKKERFSLILESASTNQTSMYLCASSLEVLSNQPQHFGDGTRLSIL.

This clone was picked up a small number of times. CDR3 sequence reads: CASRPSFGGNTEAFF. Here the CDR3 DNA reads TGTGCCAGCAGACCCTCCTTCGGTGGGAACACTGAAGCTTTCTTT. The chain joins TRBV6-1 to TRBJ1-1; D remains ambiguous. Trimming removed 6 bases from V and 1 base from J, with 15 bases in between. This CDR3 contains 15 residues. Germline values: CDR1 MNHNS, CDR2 SASEGT.

In regard to this clone: The junction departs from germline at one end; a sequencing error may be responsible. The genes are TRBV7-9 and TRBJ1-2; 9 bases are shared with TRBD1. The CDR3 is made up of 14 amino acids. In germline, CDR1 is SEHNR, CDR2 FQNEAQ (reference sequence). The CDR3 protein is CSSSPGQGYYGYTF. CDR3 sequence (DNA): TGTTCCAGCAGCCCGGGACAGGGATACTATGGCTACACCTTC. Together with reference TRBV7-9 and TRBJ1-2, the CDR3 gives the full variable domain: DTGVSQNPRHKITKRGQNVTFRCDPISEHNRLYWYRQTLGQGPEFLTYFQNEAQLEKSRLLSDRFSAERPKGSFSTLEIQRTEQGDSAMYLCSSSPGQGYYGYTFGSGTRLTVV.

The chain combines TRBV19 with TRBJ1-1, with a tentative D call TRBD1 (6 bases). The V gene's germline CDR1 is LNHDA and CDR2 SQIVND (reference sequence). The CDR3 is 15 amino acids. V dropped 10 bases and J dropped 4 bases, with 22 bases sitting between them. CDR3 sequence: CATRPYAGAGTEAFF. CDR3 bases: TGTGCCACCCGACCCTACGCGGGGGCTGGCACTGAAGCTTTCTTT.

This clone was recorded a few times. The rearrangement joins TRBV29-1 to TRBJ2-7, with D perhaps matching TRBD2 (6 bases). The V end lost 3 bases, the J end lost 4 bases, and 10 bases lay between the germline ends. From germline, CDR1 is SQVTM and CDR2 ANQGSEA. This CDR3 has 12 residues. CDR3 DNA: TGCAGCGTTGACATGGGGACTTACGAGCAGTACTTC. Residues: CSVDMGTYEQYF.

In this sample, this clone turned up a few times. The chain employs TRBV6-1 and TRBJ1-1; no reliable D call. The CDR3 totals 13 residues. V shed 7 bases and J shed 6 bases, with 15 bases lying between them. Per germline, CDR1 MNHNS and CDR2 SASEGT. DNA of the CDR3: TGTGCCAGCACCAAAACCTGGCAACCTGAAGCTTTCTTT. This encodes CASTKTWQPEAFF.